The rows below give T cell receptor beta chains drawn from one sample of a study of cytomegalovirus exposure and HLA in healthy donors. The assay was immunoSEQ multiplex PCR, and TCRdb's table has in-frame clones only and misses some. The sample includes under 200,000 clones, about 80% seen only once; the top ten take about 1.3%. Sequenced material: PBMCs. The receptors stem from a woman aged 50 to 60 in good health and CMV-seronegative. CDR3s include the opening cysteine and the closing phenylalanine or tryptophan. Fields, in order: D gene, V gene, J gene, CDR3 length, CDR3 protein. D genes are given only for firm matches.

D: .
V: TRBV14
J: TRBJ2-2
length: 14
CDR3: CASSGYRAGGELFF

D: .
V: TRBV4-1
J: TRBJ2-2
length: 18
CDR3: CASSQTRGGGPFTGELFF

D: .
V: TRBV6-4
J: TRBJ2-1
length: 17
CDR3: CASSDSGARLGGDEQFF

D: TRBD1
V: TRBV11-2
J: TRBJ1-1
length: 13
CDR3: CASSSGQHTEAFF

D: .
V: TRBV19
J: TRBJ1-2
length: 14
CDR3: CASSIGRRAYGYTF

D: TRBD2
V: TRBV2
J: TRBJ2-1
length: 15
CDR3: CASSVESGGRNEQFF

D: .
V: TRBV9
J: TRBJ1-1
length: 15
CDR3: CASSVEGRGNTEAFF

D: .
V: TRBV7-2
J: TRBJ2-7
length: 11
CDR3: CASSPQRVKYF

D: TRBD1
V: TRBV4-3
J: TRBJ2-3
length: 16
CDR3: CASSSRTGGDTDTQYF

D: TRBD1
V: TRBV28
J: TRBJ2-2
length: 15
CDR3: CASSDRGIYTGELFF

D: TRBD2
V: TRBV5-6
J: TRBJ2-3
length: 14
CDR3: CASSLLAGPDTQYF

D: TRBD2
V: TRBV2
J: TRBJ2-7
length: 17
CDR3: CASRVASGGSSSYEQYF

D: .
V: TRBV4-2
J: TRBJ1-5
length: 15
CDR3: CASSQNSLSNQPQHF

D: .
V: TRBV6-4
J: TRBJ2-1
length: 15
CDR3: CASSDLWRDRGEQFF

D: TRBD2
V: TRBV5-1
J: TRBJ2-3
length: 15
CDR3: CASSLVPRGTDTQYF

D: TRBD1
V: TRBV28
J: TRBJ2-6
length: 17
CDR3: CASTLTGGNSGANVLTF

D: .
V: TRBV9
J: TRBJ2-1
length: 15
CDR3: CASSSAERPNNEQFF

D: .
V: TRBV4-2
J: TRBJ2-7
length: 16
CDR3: CASSQTGGLKHYEQYF

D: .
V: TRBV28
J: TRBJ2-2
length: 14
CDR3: CASSLWSLTGELFF

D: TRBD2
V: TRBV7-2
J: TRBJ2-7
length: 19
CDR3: CASSPRGGISGTHLYEQYF

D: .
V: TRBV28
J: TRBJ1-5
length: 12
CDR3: CASRLTGRSQHF

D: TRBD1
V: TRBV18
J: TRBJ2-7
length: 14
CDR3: CASSADRDISRQYF

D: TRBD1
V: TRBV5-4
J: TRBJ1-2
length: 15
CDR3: CASRNGGQGVYGYTF

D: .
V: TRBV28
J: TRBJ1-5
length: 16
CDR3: CASTTLTSGANQPQHF

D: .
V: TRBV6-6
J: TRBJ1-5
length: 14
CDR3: CASSYGQTNQPQHF

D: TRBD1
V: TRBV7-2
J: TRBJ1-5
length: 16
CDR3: CASRPDRGGQNQPQHF

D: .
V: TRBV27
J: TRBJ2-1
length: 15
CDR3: CASSVLVNTYNEQFF

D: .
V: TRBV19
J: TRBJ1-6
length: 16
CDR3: CASSIGVGAYNSPLHF

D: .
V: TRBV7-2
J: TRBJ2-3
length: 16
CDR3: CASSLEVGGLSDTQYF

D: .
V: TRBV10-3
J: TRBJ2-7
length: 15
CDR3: CAISESSNRAYEQYF

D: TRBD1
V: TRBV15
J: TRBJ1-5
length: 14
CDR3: CATSSTGGSQPQHF

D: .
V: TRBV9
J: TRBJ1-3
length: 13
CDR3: CASSVGGGNTIYF

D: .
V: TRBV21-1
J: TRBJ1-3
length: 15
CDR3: CASSKMADSGNTIYF

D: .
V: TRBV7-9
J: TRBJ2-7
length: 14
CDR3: CASSPRAGDYEQYF

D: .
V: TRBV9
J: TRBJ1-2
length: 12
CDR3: CASSAPREDMPF

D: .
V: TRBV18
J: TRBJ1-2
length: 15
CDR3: CASSPIQLQGEGYTF

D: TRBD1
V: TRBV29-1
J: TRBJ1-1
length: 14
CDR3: CSVAGTGDGTEAFF

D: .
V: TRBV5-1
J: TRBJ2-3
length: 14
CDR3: CASSPGLHTDTQYF

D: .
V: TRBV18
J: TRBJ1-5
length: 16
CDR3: CASSPLGRFSNQPQHF

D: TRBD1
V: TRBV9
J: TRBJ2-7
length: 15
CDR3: CASSYGTGVTYEQYF

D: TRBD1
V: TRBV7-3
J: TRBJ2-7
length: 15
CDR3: CASSLNSDRGSEQYF

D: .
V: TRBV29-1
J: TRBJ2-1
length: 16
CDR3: CSVEDPGGFSYNEQFF

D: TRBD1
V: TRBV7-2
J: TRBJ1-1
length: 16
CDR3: CASSLVEGQGGTEAFF

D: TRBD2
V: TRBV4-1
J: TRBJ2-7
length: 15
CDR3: CASSTVLAGAVEQYF

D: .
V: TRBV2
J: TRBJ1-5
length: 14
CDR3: CASWGGTSNQPQHF

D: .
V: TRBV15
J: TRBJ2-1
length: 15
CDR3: CATSGGLRADNEQFF

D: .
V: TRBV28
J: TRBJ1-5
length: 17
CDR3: CASSPWGEGQGAQPQHF